The subject of this entry is one TCR beta chain. The V end was cut by 0 bases, the J end by 4 bases, with 10 bases between. CDR1 and CDR2 from the germline V gene are SGHRS and YFSETQ. This CDR3 region has 14 residues. The data originate from a study of blood T cell repertoires in COVID-19. Study overall: Sites across the United States, Italy and Spain contributed samples from acute and convalescent COVID-19. Sample material is recorded as cDNA or gDNA derived from T cells, B-cell-depleted T cells, or PBMCs.

In the original workflow: Amplification of reference gene primers provided the estimated nucleated cell counts. Clones were read by immunoSEQ multiplex PCR, and TCRdb kept only the in-frame ones, dropping some. Clonal size and the V and J genes are those of that table, whereas D and trimming came from the DNA. Of 32,000 or so clones listed, about nine tenths are singletons. This TCR was recovered from a man aged 50-59 years with active or convalescent COVID-19. The chain is built from TRBV5-1 and TRBJ1-2; TRBD1 might be the D (5 bases). Sequencing input: peripheral blood. The CDR3 is CASSLGGDSYGYTF. CDR3 in DNA: TGCGCCAGCAGCTTGGGGGGCGACAGCTATGGCTACACCTTC. The variable domain in full, with the rest retrieved from reference TRBV5-1 and TRBJ1-2, is KAGVTQTPRYLIKTRGQQVTLSCSPISGHRSVSWYQQTPGQGLQFLFEYFSETQRNKGNFPGRFSGRQFSNSRSEMNVSTLELGDSALYLCASSLGGDSYGYTFGSGTRLTVV.